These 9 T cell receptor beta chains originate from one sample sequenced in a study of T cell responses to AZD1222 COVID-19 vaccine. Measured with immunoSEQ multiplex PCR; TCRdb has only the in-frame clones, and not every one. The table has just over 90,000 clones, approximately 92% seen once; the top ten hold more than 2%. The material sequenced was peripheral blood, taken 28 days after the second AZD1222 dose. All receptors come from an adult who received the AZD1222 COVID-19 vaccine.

The CDR3 coding sequence is TGTGCCAGCAGTGGAACAGGGAGGGAGACCCAGTACTTC. Translation: CASSGTGRETQYF. V and J are TRBV7-9 and TRBJ2-5, with D perhaps TRBD1 or TRBD2 (6 bases each). There are 13 residues in the CDR3. Trimming pared 6 bases from V and 5 bases from J, leaving 13 bases between. Germline V CDR1 and CDR2: SEHNR, FQNEAQ (reference sequence).

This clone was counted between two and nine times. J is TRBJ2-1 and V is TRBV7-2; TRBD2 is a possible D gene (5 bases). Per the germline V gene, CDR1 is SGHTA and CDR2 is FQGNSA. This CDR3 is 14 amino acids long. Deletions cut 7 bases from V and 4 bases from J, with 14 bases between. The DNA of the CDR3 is TGTGCCAGCACTATTTTTGGACTTTACAATGAGCAGTTCTTC. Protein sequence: CASTIFGLYNEQFF.

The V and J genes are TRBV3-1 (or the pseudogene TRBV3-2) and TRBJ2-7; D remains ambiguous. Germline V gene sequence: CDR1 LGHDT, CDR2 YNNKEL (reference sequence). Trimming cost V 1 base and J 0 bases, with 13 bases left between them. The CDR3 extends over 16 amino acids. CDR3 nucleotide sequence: TGTGCCAGCAGCCAAGGGGCGGCACTAAGCTCCTACGAGCAGTACTTC. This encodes CASSQGAALSSYEQYF.

The CDR3 here is CASSLIGVETQYF. The CDR3 nucleotides are TGTGCCAGCAGCTTGATCGGGGTGGAGACCCAGTACTTC. The gene calls are TRBV7-6 and TRBJ2-5; tentative D call: TRBD2 (5 bases). CDR1 is SGHVS, CDR2 FNYEAQ, per germline. This CDR3 is 13 amino acids long. Trimming left V 3 bases short and J 5 bases short, with 10 bases between.

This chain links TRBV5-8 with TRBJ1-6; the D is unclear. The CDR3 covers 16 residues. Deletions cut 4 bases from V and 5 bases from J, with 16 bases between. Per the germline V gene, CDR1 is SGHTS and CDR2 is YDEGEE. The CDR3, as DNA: TGTGCCAGCAGCCCCCTCTCGAGCAGAGATAATTCACCCCTCCACTTT. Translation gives CASSPLSSRDNSPLHF.

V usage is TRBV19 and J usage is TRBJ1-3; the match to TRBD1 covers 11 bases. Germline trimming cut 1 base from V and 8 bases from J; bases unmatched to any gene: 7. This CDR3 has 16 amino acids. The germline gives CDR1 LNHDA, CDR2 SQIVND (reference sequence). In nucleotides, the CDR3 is TGTGCCAGTAGTATAGGCTGGACAGGGGGCTTGGACACCATATATTTT. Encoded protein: CASSIGWTGGLDTIYF.

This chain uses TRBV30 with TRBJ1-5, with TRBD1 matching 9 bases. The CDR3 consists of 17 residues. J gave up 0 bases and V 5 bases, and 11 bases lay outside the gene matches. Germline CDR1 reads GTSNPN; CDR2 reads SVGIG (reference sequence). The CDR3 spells CAWAVGQGPYSNQPQHF. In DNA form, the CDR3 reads TGTGCCTGGGCCGTGGGACAGGGACCCTATAGCAATCAGCCCCAGCATTTT.

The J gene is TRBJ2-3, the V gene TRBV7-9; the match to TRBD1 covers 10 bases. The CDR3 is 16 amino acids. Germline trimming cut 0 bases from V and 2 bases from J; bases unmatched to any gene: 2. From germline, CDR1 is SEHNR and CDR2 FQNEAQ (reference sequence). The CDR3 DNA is TGTGCCAGCAGCTTAGCGGGACAGGGGCTCACAGATACGCAGTATTTT. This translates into CASSLAGQGLTDTQYF.

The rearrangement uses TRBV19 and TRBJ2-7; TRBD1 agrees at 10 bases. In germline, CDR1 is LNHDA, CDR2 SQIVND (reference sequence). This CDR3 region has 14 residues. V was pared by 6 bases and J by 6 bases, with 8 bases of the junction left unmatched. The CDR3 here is CASSRRGTGAEQYF. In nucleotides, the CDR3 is TGTGCCAGTAGCCGTCGTGGGACAGGGGCCGAGCAGTACTTC. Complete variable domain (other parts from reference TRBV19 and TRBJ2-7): DGGITQSPKYLFRKEGQNVTLSCEQNLNHDAMYWYRQDPGQGLRLIYYSQIVNDFQKGDIAEGYSVSREKKESFPLTVTSAQKNPTAFYLCASSRRGTGAEQYFGPGTRLTVT.